The source of this TCR beta chain is a study of cytomegalovirus exposure and HLA in healthy donors. Across the whole study: Within the Caucasian-associated ancestry cluster were roughly 81% of the roughly 400 genotyped donors.

PCR primers comprised 60 Vbeta and 13 Jbeta primers. Assay used: immunoSEQ multiplex PCR; TCRdb lists only in-frame clones, some missing. The table includes around 160,000 clones, around four fifths detected once. Trimming removed 6 bases from V and 4 bases from J, with 23 bases in between. CDR3 length: 17 amino acids. Germline CDR1 is LNHDA and CDR2 is SQIVND (reference sequence). The chain recombines TRBV19 with TRBJ2-3; D might be TRBD2 (5 bases). The source is a male donor in good health and CMV-seronegative. The specimen sequenced was PBMCs. CDR3 nucleotide sequence: TGTGCCAGTAGGGATCAGGATGCGGTGCTAGCCCCAGATACGCAGTATTTT. Its protein product is CASRDQDAVLAPDTQYF.